These T cell receptor beta chains were read from a single sample in a study of cytomegalovirus exposure and HLA in healthy donors. Generated by immunoSEQ multiplex PCR, the TCRdb table keeps only in-frame clones and is missing some. The data hold 80,000 to 100,000 clones, with over 80% observed a single time. Material for sequencing was PBMCs. Source of these receptors: a female donor in good health and CMV-seropositive. The CDR3 runs from the conserved cysteine through the conserved F or W. The D gene is left open where the match is weak. The size of a clone is reported for some rows only, either as once, few or many, or as a class for expanded clones.

V gene	D gene	J gene	clone size	CDR3 protein	CDR3 DNA
TRBV13	.	TRBJ2-4	.	CASSSKTTRSYIQYF	TGTGCCAGCAGCTCGAAGACCACTAGATCATACATTCAGTACTTC
TRBV2	.	TRBJ1-4	.	CASRQGLTTNEKLFF	TGTGCCAGCAGACAGGGATTGACAACTAATGAAAAACTGTTTTTT
TRBV9	TRBD1	TRBJ2-7	.	CASSVETGVGYEQYF	TGTGCCAGCAGCGTAGAGACAGGGGTGGGCTACGAGCAGTACTTC
TRBV18	.	TRBJ1-1	few	CASSALPQDSMNTEAFF	TGTGCCAGCTCAGCACTACCCCAGGACAGTATGAACACTGAAGCTTTCTTT
TRBV6-1	.	TRBJ2-5	.	CASSEALQAGKETQYF	TGTGCCAGCAGTGAAGCGCTTCAAGCGGGCAAAGAGACCCAGTACTTC
TRBV19	.	TRBJ1-3	.	CASWRSGGNTIYF	TGTGCCTCCTGGCGATCGGGGGGAAACACCATATATTTT
TRBV27	TRBD2	TRBJ2-1	.	CASSLRLAGGYNEQFF	TGTGCCAGCAGTTTAAGGCTAGCGGGTGGATACAATGAGCAGTTCTTC
TRBV5-6	.	TRBJ2-1	.	CASSLGRTVFNEQFF	TGTGCCAGCAGCTTGGGACGGACAGTTTTCAATGAGCAGTTCTTC
TRBV7-2	.	TRBJ2-1	.	CASSLEGEKQFF	TGTGCCAGCAGCTTAGAGGGGGAAAAGCAGTTCTTC
TRBV15	TRBD1	TRBJ2-5	.	CATSKSRAGQGRETQYF	TGTGCCACCAGCAAAAGTCGAGCGGGACAGGGGCGGGAGACCCAGTACTTC
TRBV5-4	.	TRBJ2-7	.	CASSTAQGREQYF	TGTGCCAGCAGCACAGCACAGGGTAGGGAGCAGTACTTC
TRBV10-3	TRBD1	TRBJ2-3	.	CAISYAGTGTSTDTQYF	TGTGCCATCAGCTATGCCGGGACAGGGACTAGCACAGATACGCAGTATTTT
TRBV5-4	TRBD2	TRBJ2-1	.	CASSSGLAGGYNEQFF	TGTGCCAGCAGCTCCGGACTAGCGGGGGGGTACAATGAGCAGTTCTTC
TRBV5-1	.	TRBJ2-7	.	CASSLARDEQYF	TGCGCCAGCAGCTTGGCCCGTGACGAGCAGTACTTC
TRBV5-1	TRBD2	TRBJ2-7	.	CASSWTSSAYEQYF	TGCGCCAGCAGCTGGACTAGCAGTGCCTACGAGCAGTACTTC
TRBV19	TRBD1	TRBJ2-7	.	CASSINDRDSPYEQYF	TGTGCCAGTAGTATAAATGATCGGGACAGTCCCTACGAGCAGTACTTC
TRBV30	.	TRBJ1-3	.	CAWSAGNGNTIYF	TGTGCCTGGAGTGCGGGGAATGGAAACACCATATATTTT
TRBV4-1	.	TRBJ2-1	.	CASSQASSYNEQFF	TGCGCCAGCAGCCAGGCCAGCTCCTACAATGAGCAGTTCTTC
TRBV5-1	.	TRBJ2-7	.	CASSLGSGSYEQYF	TGCGCCAGCAGCTTGGGATCCGGGTCCTACGAGCAGTACTTC
TRBV7-9	TRBD1	TRBJ1-4	.	CASSSLGTGGGEKLFF	TGTGCCAGCAGCTCCCTCGGGACAGGTGGCGGTGAAAAACTGTTTTTT
TRBV4-1	.	TRBJ2-7	.	CASSQESGYNEQYF	TGCGCCAGCAGCCAAGAATCAGGGTATAACGAGCAGTACTTC
TRBV15	TRBD1	TRBJ2-7	.	CATSIPGGTGIEQYF	TGTGCCACCAGCATCCCGGGCGGGACAGGGATAGAGCAGTACTTC
TRBV14	.	TRBJ1-2	.	CASSPSTGSGYTF	TGTGCCAGCAGCCCTTCGACAGGATCCGGCTACACCTTC
TRBV9	TRBD2	TRBJ2-2	.	CASSVAPSGNTGELFF	TGTGCCAGCAGCGTAGCTCCTAGCGGAAACACCGGGGAGCTGTTTTTT
TRBV2	.	TRBJ2-7	.	CATQPGVGVPYEQYF	TGTGCCACCCAACCCGGTGTAGGGGTACCCTACGAGCAGTACTTC
TRBV6-5	TRBD1	TRBJ2-7	once	CASSGGQGIYEQYF	TGTGCCAGCAGTGGAGGACAGGGGATCTACGAGCAGTACTTC
TRBV14	.	TRBJ2-2	.	CASSQEGRGSNTGELFF	TGTGCCAGCAGCCAAGAGGGGCGGGGTTCGAACACCGGGGAGCTGTTTTTT
TRBV28	.	TRBJ2-3	.	CASSPPVYSTDTQYF	TGTGCCAGCAGTCCCCCGGTTTACAGCACAGATACGCAGTATTTT
TRBV9	TRBD1	TRBJ1-3	.	CASGVATGGTGNTIYF	TGTGCCAGCGGCGTAGCGACAGGGGGAACTGGAAACACCATATATTTT
TRBV29-1	TRBD2	TRBJ2-3	.	CSVHVTYSGSYNTQYF	TGCAGCGTCCATGTGACTTATAGCGGGAGTTATAATACGCAGTATTTT
TRBV29-1	TRBD1	TRBJ2-7	.	CSVGFRDRDMEGSYEQYF	TGCAGCGTTGGCTTCCGGGACAGGGATATGGAAGGCTCCTACGAGCAGTACTTC
TRBV27	.	TRBJ1-1	.	CASSSRRTGPMNTEAFF	TGTGCCAGCAGTTCCCGCCGTACAGGGCCTATGAACACTGAAGCTTTCTTT